The clone carrying this T cell receptor (beta chain) has at least ten counts. Amplified TCR beta CDR3 regions derived from RNA transcripts. The HTBI set primed first-round TCR CDR3 RT-PCR. In TCRdb, the multiplex PCR reads were re-called with MiXCR into one record per CDR3 protein. The data hold fewer than 650,000 distinct CDR3 sequences, with approximately 13% observed a single time. V was clipped by 3 bases and J by 5 bases, with 10 bases between them. The CDR3 is 13 amino acids. This entry belongs to a study of T cells in Graves' hyperthyroidism and ophthalmopathy. V gene TRBV12-3 or TRBV12-4 combines with J gene TRBJ2-5; D is unresolved. The sequencing sample was made of blood. The clonotype comes from a woman aged 25-40 years with Graves' hyperthyroidism that later progressed to Graves' ophthalmopathy. This chain's CDR3 is CASSFAPRETQYF. The DNA for the CDR3 is TGTGCCAGCAGTTTTGCCCCCCGGGAGACCCAGTACTTC.